This T cell receptor beta chain derives from a study of response to subunit inactivated influenza vaccine. This clonotype has a handful of counts. Its antigen is undetermined. Trimming removed 2 bases from V and 0 bases from J, with 4 bases in between. The CDR3 has 13 amino acids. Germline-derived CDR1 and CDR2 are KGHDR and SFDVKD. General observations from the study: Authors suggested that a seasonal influenza vaccination recruits few new T cells each time.

Using its own MiXCR run on the RT-PCR reads, TCRdb lists one record per CDR3 protein. The sample lists a few hundred thousand distinct CDR3 sequences, 21% seen once, with more than 8.5% in the top ten. The chain is built from TRBV24-1 and TRBJ2-7; the D is unclear. The clonotype comes from a man aged 50 to 69 who received an inactivated influenza vaccine. The sequences come from PBMCs from blood, collected roughly 20 months after vaccination. In DNA form, the CDR3 reads TGTGCCACCAGTGATTCTAGCTCCTACGAGCAGTACTTC. Its protein is CATSDSSSYEQYF.